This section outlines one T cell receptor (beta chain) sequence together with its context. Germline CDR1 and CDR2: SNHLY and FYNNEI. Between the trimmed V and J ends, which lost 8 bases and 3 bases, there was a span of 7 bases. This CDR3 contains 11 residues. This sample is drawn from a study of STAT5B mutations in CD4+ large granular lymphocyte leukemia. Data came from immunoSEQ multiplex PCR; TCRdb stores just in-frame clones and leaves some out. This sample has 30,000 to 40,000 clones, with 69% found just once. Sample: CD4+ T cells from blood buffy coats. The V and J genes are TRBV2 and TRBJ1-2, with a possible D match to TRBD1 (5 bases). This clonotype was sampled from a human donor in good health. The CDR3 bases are TGTGCCAGCGGGGACGACTATGGCTACACCTTC. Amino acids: CASGDDYGYTF.